These 9 T cell receptor beta chains originate from one sample sequenced in a study of blood T cells in healthy people across ages. For the second PCR, which ran for about 7 to 11 cycles, a sample-barcoded 5' primer and a J-beta primer mix were used. MiXCR, run by TCRdb on the 5' RACE reads, gives a single entry per CDR3 protein. The sample records 600,000 or so distinct CDR3 sequences, 40% to 50% being singletons. The material sequenced was blood. These receptors all stem from an elderly man in good health.

The rearrangement links TRBV20-1 to TRBJ2-7; a possible D gene is TRBD2 (5 bases). V lost 7 bases and J 4 bases, leaving 17 bases between the germline ends. The CDR3 loop spans 13 amino acids. CDR1 DFQATT and CDR2 SNEGSKA come from the germline V gene (reference sequence). CDR3 in amino acids: CSVSGSGSYEQYF. CDR3 DNA: TGCAGTGTGAGTGGGAGTGGATCGTACGAGCAGTACTTC.

The chain has TRBV4-3 and TRBJ2-3; D call uncertain. Trimming removed 0 bases at V and 5 bases at J, with 15 bases between. The CDR3 is 16 amino acids. The germline CDR1 and CDR2 sequences are LGHNA and YSLEER. CDR3 bases: TGCGCCAGCAGCCAAGACCCCCGCCTAAGGGTAGATACGCAGTATTTT. Encoded protein: CASSQDPRLRVDTQYF.

The count of this clonotype is one. This sequence joins TRBV7-2 and TRBJ1-5, with no clear D. The CDR3 spans 13 residues. With 5 bases removed from V and 5 bases from J, the gap between germline ends came to 10 bases. Germline-derived CDR1 and CDR2 are SGHTA and FQGNSA. The CDR3 sequence: CASSLNTDQPQHF. CDR3 coding DNA: TGTGCCAGCAGCCTCAATACGGATCAGCCCCAGCATTTT.

The rearrangement links TRBV7-9 to TRBJ2-7; no clear D. Trimming removed 3 bases at V and 3 bases at J, with 12 bases between. CDR1 and CDR2 (germline): SEHNR, FQNEAQ (reference sequence). The CDR3 loop spans 14 amino acids. Here the CDR3 reads CASSLGSVDYEQYF. CDR3 bases: TGTGCCAGCAGCTTGGGATCAGTAGACTACGAGCAGTACTTC.

The rearrangement joins TRBV20-1 to TRBJ1-5; D possibly corresponds to TRBD1 (6 bases). Trimming took 4 bases from V and 4 from J, leaving 14 bases between them. CDR1 and CDR2 (germline): DFQATT, SNEGSKA (reference sequence). The CDR3 covers 14 residues. The CDR3 DNA reads as TGCAGTGCTACCGAAGGGGGTGGGAATCAGCCCCAGCATTTT. This gives the protein CSATEGGGNQPQHF.

The chain combines TRBV7-2 with TRBJ2-1; 12 bases line up with TRBD2. The CDR3 runs 12 residues. Germline V gene sequence: CDR1 SGHTA, CDR2 FQGNSA. V shed 7 bases and J 13 bases; nucleotides not matched to a gene: 5. The DNA for the CDR3 is TGTGCCAGCAAGAGACTAGCGGGAGATCAGTTCTTC. Its protein is CASKRLAGDQFF.

This clonotype was counted between two and nine times. The chain recombines TRBV2 with TRBJ1-2, with 10 bases that match TRBD1. With V trimmed by 1 base and J by 5 bases, 13 bases remained unmatched. The CDR3 runs 18 residues. Germline V lookup: CDR1 SNHLY, CDR2 FYNNEI. The CDR3 protein is CASSEGGAGQGRGYGYTF. The CDR3 DNA is TGTGCCAGCAGTGAAGGGGGCGCGGGACAGGGGAGGGGATATGGCTACACCTTC.

This clonotype was found many times. This chain joins TRBV6-6 and TRBJ1-4; weak D call: TRBD1 (5 bases). From germline, CDR1 is MNHNY and CDR2 SVGAGI (reference sequence). Trimming pared 0 bases from V and 0 bases from J, leaving 8 bases between. The CDR3 length is 16 residues. The CDR3 sequence: CASSYSGTATNEKLFF. The CDR3 DNA reads TGTGCCAGCAGTTACTCCGGGACGGCAACTAATGAAAAACTGTTTTTT.

This clonotype was seen more than once but under ten times. The chain couples TRBV7-2 to TRBJ2-7; 7 bases map to TRBD2. The germline V gene encodes CDR1 SGHTA and CDR2 FQGNSA. V gave up 5 bases and J gave up 5 bases; unmatched junction bases: 12. CDR3 length equals 15 residues. The CDR3 reads CASSTRTSHLHEQYF. The CDR3 DNA sequence: TGTGCCAGCAGCACACGGACTAGTCACCTTCACGAGCAGTACTTC.